This TCR beta chain was obtained from a study of blood T cell repertoires in COVID-19. Study-wide background: Material from acute and convalescent COVID-19 was sourced from the United States, Italy and Spain. Sources were T cells, B-cell-depleted T cells, or PBMCs; the material itself was cDNA or gDNA.

Original data processing: Scientists estimated how many nucleated cells there were by amplifying reference gene primers. Measured with immunoSEQ multiplex PCR; TCRdb has only the in-frame clones, and not every one. V, J and clone size derive from that table, while D and trimming were established from the DNA sequence. The sample yields about 60,000 clones, around 92% seen once. The length of the CDR3 is 16 residues. The germline CDR1 and CDR2 sequences are GTSNPN and SVGIG (reference sequence). Trimming took off 0 bases at V and 7 bases at J, with 19 bases between the two ends. The chain employs TRBV30 and TRBJ2-1, with TRBD2 as a possible D gene (6 bases). The sequence was collected from a man aged 55 to 70 with acute or convalescent COVID-19. Sequences were obtained from peripheral blood. This CDR3 is CAWSVVHVGSRNEQFF. The CDR3 DNA follows: TGTGCCTGGAGTGTAGTTCATGTCGGGAGCCGGAATGAGCAGTTCTTC.